This T cell receptor beta chain was identified in a study of T-cell reconstitution after alpha-beta-depleted transplantation in children. Findings and caveats of the study: The origin of alpha-beta T cells about two months after transplant was reportedly several hundred expanded graft clones. Recipient T cells and thymic progenitors that survived were the source of the high TCRbeta diversity seen at day 60 in some patients. A year had passed since transplant, and T-cell counts and diversity by then came mostly from newly produced T cells.

Unique molecular identifiers were used to barcode this TCRbeta library. TCRdb reprocessed the PCR reads via MiXCR and lists one record per CDR3 protein. The sample lists 600,000 or so distinct CDR3 sequences, about 23% occurring once. Details on this clonotype: Its specificity is not known.

This CDR3 is built from 15 residues. V lost 4 bases to trimming and J lost 2 bases, with 15 bases between them. The germline V gene has CDR1 SGHRS and CDR2 YFSETQ. The sequence derives from a boy less than two years old who had a stem cell transplant for acute myeloid leukemia, so the T cells may come from the graft donor. The V call is TRBV5-1, the J call TRBJ2-5; D might be TRBD2 (7 bases). The specimen was PBMCs, mostly from graft donor cells, collected 360 days after TCRalphabeta/CD19-depleted stem cell transplant. CDR3 sequence: CASSLVGGTQETQYF. Written as DNA, the CDR3 is TGCGCCAGCAGCCTCGTCGGGGGGACACAAGAGACCCAGTACTTC.